The 15 T cell receptor beta chains listed next were all sequenced from one sample in a study of T cell responses to AZD1222 COVID-19 vaccine. Here immunoSEQ multiplex PCR was the method, and the copy in TCRdb shows in-frame clones only, minus some. The data show about 110,000 clones, around nine tenths seen once. Source: peripheral blood, taken 28 days after the second AZD1222 dose. The receptors derive from an adult who received the AZD1222 COVID-19 vaccine.

The rearrangement uses TRBV7-6 and TRBJ1-2, with D hard to call. Trimming took 1 base from V and 2 from J, leaving 11 bases between them. Germline loops: CDR1 SGHVS, CDR2 FNYEAQ. CDR3 length equals 15 residues. The CDR3 coding sequence is TGTGCCAGCAGCTTAGTAGGCAGTGGAAACTATGGCTACACCTTC. It specifies CASSLVGSGNYGYTF.

This chain links TRBV18 with TRBJ2-7; D possibly corresponds to TRBD1 (5 bases). V lost 3 bases and J lost 5, with 11 bases in between. CDR1 is KGHSH and CDR2 is LQKENI in the germline V gene. The CDR3 totals 13 residues. The CDR3 DNA is TGTGCCAGCTCACCGACCGCACAGGACGAGCAGTACTTC. Its protein is CASSPTAQDEQYF.

Concerning this clone itself: One junction end disagrees with the germline gene, perhaps due to a read error. V usage is TRBV20-1 and J usage is TRBJ1-6; TRBD1 might be the D (5 bases). Per germline, CDR1 DFQATT and CDR2 SNEGSKA (reference sequence). The CDR3 runs to 8 residues. The CDR3 is CSATGGDF. The DNA for the CDR3 is TGCAGTGCTACCGGGGGGGACTTT.

The V and J genes are TRBV5-1 and TRBJ2-5; TRBD1 matches 7 bases. The CDR3 runs 14 residues. J was trimmed by 5 bases and V by 5 bases; bases with no gene match: 9. Germline assignment: CDR1 SGHRS and CDR2 YFSETQ. The CDR3 region has the DNA TGCGCCAGCAGAATGTCAGGGGGAAGGGAGACCCAGTACTTC. As protein: CASRMSGGRETQYF.

This chain uses TRBV12-3 or TRBV12-4 with TRBJ1-5; D may be TRBD1 (6 bases). This CDR3 has 13 amino acids. Trimming cost V 2 bases and J 7 bases, with 9 bases left between them. The CDR3 sequence is CASSLQGWQPQHF. In DNA form, the CDR3 reads TGTGCCAGCAGTTTACAGGGGTGGCAGCCCCAGCATTTT.

The chain is built from TRBV7-2 and TRBJ1-4; the D is unclear. The V end was cut by 5 bases, the J end by 8 bases, with 15 bases between. The CDR3 extends over 14 amino acids. CDR1 and CDR2 (germline): SGHTA, FQGNSA. For the CDR3, the DNA is TGTGCCAGCAGCCCCGGGATCTATGAGGAAAAACTGTTTTTT. It yields the protein CASSPGIYEEKLFF.

This clone was observed a handful of times. The chain links TRBV4-2 to TRBJ2-2, with TRBD2 identical over 9 bases. This CDR3 has 15 amino acids. Per germline, CDR1 LGHNA and CDR2 YNFKEQ. V was pared by 7 bases and J by 6 bases, with 9 bases of the junction left unmatched. The CDR3 coding sequence is TGTGCCAGCACGAGTAGCGGGAGACGTCCCGGGGAGCTGTTTTTT. It translates to CASTSSGRRPGELFF.

This clone was counted a single time. This rearrangement joins TRBV4-3 to TRBJ2-3, with TRBD2 matching 16 bases. This CDR3 is 19 amino acids long. Germline CDR1 LGHNA, CDR2 YSLEER. Trimming at V came to 1 base and at J to 5 bases, leaving 9 bases not matched to a gene. The CDR3 protein is CASSQGLPGLAGGGDTQYF. The CDR3, as DNA: TGCGCCAGCAGCCAAGGCCTCCCGGGACTAGCGGGAGGGGGAGATACGCAGTATTTT.

This clone was seen only a few times. This chain connects TRBV4-1 to TRBJ1-1, with D possibly TRBD1 on 5 matching bases. Per the germline V gene, CDR1 is MGHRA and CDR2 is YSYEKL. CDR3 length equals 15 residues. With 3 bases removed from V and 0 bases from J, the gap between germline ends came to 11 bases. Written as DNA, the CDR3 is TGCGCCAGCAGCCAGACGACAGTTATGAACACTGAAGCTTTCTTT. This codes for CASSQTTVMNTEAFF.

V gene TRBV5-1 combines with J gene TRBJ1-1; D remains unclear. V gave up 0 bases and J gave up 8 bases, with 17 bases separating them. The germline gives CDR1 SGHRS, CDR2 YFSETQ. The CDR3 loop spans 15 amino acids. The CDR3 DNA reads TGCGCCAGCAGCTTGGATTCCAGGACCAGGATGGAAGCTTTCTTT. Its translation: CASSLDSRTRMEAFF.

Only a few counts were recorded for this clone. This sequence joins TRBV11-2 and TRBJ1-2; 12 bases map to TRBD1. V gave up 4 bases and J gave up 4 bases; unmatched junction bases: 4. Germline CDR1 is SGHAT and CDR2 is FQNNGV. The length of the CDR3 is 15 residues. The CDR3 DNA is TGTGCCAGCAGCTCAGGGACAGGGGGCGGCTATGGCTACACCTTC. Its translation is CASSSGTGGGYGYTF.

The genes are TRBV7-2 and TRBJ2-2; TRBD2 might be the D (7 bases). Trimming stripped 4 bases from V and 4 bases from J, with 16 bases between. From germline, CDR1 is SGHTA and CDR2 FQGNSA. The CDR3 is 16 amino acids. CDR3 region: CASSSLAGALTGELFF. In nucleotides, the CDR3 is TGTGCCAGCAGCTCCCTGGCGGGGGCGCTCACCGGGGAGCTGTTTTTT.

V gene TRBV4-2 combines with J gene TRBJ1-5; D uncertain. Germline loops: CDR1 LGHNA, CDR2 YNFKEQ. The CDR3 runs to 16 residues. The V gene lost 4 bases and the J gene lost 4 bases, with 17 bases spanning the gap. CDR3 in DNA: TGTGCCAGCAGCCCATCCCCGACCGTCGTGAATCAGCCCCAGCATTTT. It is translated as CASSPSPTVVNQPQHF.

The V call is TRBV7-2, the J call TRBJ1-5; 8 bases line up with TRBD1. V trimming: 1 base; J trimming: 7 bases; junction bases outside the gene matches: 9. Germline V gives CDR1 SGHTA, CDR2 FQGNSA. The CDR3 length is 16 residues. The CDR3 here is CASSLEQGAHVQPQHF. In nucleotides, the CDR3 is TGTGCCAGCAGCTTAGAGCAGGGGGCTCATGTGCAGCCCCAGCATTTT.

The V call is TRBV5-1, the J call TRBJ2-7; unclear D gene. Germline V gene data show CDR1 as SGHRS and CDR2 as YFSETQ. CDR3 length: 14 residues. Trimming took 1 base from V and 2 from J, leaving 10 bases between them. This CDR3 reads CASSLSTGAYEQYF. The CDR3 DNA reads as TGCGCCAGCAGCTTGAGTACCGGAGCCTACGAGCAGTACTTC.